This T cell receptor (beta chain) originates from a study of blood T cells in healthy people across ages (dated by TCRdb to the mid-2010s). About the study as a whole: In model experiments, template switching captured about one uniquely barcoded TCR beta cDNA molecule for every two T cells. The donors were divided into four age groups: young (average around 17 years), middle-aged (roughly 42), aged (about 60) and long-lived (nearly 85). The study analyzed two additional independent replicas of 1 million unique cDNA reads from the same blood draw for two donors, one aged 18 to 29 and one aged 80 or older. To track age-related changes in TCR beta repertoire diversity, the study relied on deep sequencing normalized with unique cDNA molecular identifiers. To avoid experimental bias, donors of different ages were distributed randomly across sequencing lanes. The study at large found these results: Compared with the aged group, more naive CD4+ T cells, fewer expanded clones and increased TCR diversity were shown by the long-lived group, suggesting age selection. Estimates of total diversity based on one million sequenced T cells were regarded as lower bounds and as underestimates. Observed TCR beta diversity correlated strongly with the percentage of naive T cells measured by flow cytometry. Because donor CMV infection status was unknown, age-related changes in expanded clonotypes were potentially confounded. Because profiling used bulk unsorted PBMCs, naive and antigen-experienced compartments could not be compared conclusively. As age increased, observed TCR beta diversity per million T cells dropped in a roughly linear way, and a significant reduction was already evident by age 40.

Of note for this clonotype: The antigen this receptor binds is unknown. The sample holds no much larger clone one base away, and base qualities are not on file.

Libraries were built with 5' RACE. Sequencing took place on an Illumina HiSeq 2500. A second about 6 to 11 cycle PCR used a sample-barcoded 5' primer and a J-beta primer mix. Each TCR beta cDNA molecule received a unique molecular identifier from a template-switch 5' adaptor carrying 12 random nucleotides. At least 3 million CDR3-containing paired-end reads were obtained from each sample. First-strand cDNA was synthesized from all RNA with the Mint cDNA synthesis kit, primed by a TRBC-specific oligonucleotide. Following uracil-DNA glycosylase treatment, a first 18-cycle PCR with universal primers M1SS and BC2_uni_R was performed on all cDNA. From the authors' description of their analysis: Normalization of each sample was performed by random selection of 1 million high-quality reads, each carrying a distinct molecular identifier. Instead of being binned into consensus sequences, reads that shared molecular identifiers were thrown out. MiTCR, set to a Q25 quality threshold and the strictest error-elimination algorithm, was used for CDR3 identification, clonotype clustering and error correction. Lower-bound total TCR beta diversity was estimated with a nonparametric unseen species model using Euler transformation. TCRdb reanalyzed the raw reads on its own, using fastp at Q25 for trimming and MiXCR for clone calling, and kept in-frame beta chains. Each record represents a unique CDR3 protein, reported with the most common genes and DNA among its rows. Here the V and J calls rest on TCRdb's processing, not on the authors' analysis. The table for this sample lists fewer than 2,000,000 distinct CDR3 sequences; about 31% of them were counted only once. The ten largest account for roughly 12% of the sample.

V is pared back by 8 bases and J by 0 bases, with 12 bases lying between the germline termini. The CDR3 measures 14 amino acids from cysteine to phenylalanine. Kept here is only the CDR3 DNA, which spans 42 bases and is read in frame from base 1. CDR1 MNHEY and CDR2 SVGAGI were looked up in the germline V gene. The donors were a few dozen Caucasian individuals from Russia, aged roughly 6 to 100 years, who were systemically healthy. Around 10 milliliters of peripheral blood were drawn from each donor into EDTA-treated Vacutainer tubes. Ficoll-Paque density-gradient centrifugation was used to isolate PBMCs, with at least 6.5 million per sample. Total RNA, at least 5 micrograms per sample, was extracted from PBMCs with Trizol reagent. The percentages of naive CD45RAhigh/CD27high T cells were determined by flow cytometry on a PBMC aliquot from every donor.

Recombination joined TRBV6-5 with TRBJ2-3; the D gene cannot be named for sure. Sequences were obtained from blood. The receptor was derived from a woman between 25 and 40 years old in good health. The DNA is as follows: TGTGCCAGCCGTACCCCTATTAGCACAGATACGCAGTATTTT. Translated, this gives CASRTPISTDTQYF.